This T cell receptor (beta chain) was captured by sequencing in a study of vaccination and CD4 T cells after COVID-19. A remark on this clonotype: As yet, its antigen is unknown.

Unmatched junction bases numbered 12, after V lost 10 bases and J lost 4 bases. The CDR3 loop spans 15 amino acids. Germline CDR1 and CDR2: SEHNR and FQNEAQ (reference sequence). Time point in this sample: late sampling 161 to 241 days after vaccination in three convalescent patients. Treatment here: approximately 9-day PBMC culture with coronavirus spike peptide pools or control peptides (ViraFEST assay). Sequencing of the DNA from cultured CD4+ T cells was carried out with the Oncomine TCR Beta short-read assay. TCRdb re-analysed the PCR reads in MiXCR, keeping a single row per CDR3 protein. Of tens of thousands of distinct CDR3 sequences listed, around two fifths are singletons.

The sample here was CD4+ T cells from blood, cultured in vitro, taken about 7 months after SARS-CoV-2 vaccination. This rearrangement joins TRBV7-9 to TRBJ2-2, with 7 positions matching TRBD2. This receptor was identified in a human donor who had recovered from COVID-19. The CDR3 bases are TGTGCCACCACACGTTCTAGCGGTGTCACCGGGGAGCTGTTTTTT. Its translation is CATTRSSGVTGELFF. Variable domain in full (rest from reference TRBV7-9 and TRBJ2-2): DTGVSQNPRHKITKRGQNVTFRCDPISEHNRLYWYRQTLGQGPEFLTYFQNEAQLEKSRLLSDRFSAERPKGSFSTLEIQRTEQGDSAMYLCATTRSSGVTGELFFGEGSRLTVL.